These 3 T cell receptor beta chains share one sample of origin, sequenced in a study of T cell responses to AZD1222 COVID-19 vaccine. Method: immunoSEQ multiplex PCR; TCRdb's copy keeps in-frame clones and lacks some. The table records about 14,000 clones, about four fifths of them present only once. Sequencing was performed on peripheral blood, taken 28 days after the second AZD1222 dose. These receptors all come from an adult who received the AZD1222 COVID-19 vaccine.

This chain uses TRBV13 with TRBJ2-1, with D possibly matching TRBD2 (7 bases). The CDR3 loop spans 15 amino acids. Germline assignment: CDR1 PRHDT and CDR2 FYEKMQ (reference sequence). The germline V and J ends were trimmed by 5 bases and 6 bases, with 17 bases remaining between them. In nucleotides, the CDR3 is TGTGCCAGCAGCCCCAGGGTTAGGGGGGGCAATGAGCAGTTCTTC. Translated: CASSPRVRGGNEQFF. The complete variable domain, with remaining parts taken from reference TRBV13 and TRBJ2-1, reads AAGVIQSPRHLIKEKRETATLKCYPIPRHDTVYWYQQGPGQDPQFLISFYEKMQSDKGSIPDRFSAQQFSDYHSELNMSSLELGDSALYFCASSPRVRGGNEQFFGPGTRLTVL.

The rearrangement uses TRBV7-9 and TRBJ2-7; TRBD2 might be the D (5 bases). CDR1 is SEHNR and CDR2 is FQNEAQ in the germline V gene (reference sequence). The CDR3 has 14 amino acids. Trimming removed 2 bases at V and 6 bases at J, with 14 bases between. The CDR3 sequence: CASSLSGLPLEQYF. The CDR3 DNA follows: TGTGCCAGCAGCTTAAGCGGCCTCCCCCTCGAGCAGTACTTC.

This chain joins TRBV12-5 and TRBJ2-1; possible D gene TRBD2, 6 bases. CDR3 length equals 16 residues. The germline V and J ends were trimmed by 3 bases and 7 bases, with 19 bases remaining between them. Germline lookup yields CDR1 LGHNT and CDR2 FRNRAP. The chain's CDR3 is CASGFTGAGPGNEQFF. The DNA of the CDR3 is TGTGCTAGTGGTTTCACCGGGGCGGGACCGGGGAATGAGCAGTTCTTC.